These T cell receptor beta chains were read from a single sample in a study of neurological immune-mediated disorders. TCRdb re-analysed the 5' RACE reads in MiXCR, keeping a single row per CDR3 protein. The sample comprises some 80,000 distinct CDR3 sequences, 3.5% to 5.5% of which are singletons, and approximately 5.8% rests with the top ten. Material: PBMCs. These receptors all come from an older woman with multiple sclerosis. Each CDR3 is given without its conserved first and last residue. Each record gives: V gene, CDR3 protein.

TRBV7-2 ASSLGQPAYEQY
TRBV7-2 ASSLGEGPYNEQF
TRBV20-1 SANSPGGYYRF
TRBV7-2 ASSLTGSSYNEQF
TRBV7-9 ASSPPTGELF
TRBV7-8 ATSDRLQETQY
TRBV11-3 ASSPGQYMNTEAF
TRBV11-3 ASSPGQGNEQY
TRBV20-1 SAMTGTTNEKLF
TRBV6-5 ASRGQVTSYEQY
TRBV12-3/TRBV12-4 ASSPLGGASGNEQF
TRBV20-1 SARDLNEKLF
TRBV27 ASSRLTSSAQY
TRBV5-1 ASSFGQGTYEQY
TRBV6-2/TRBV6-3 ASRASGDYEQY
TRBV18 ASSPGLHETQY
TRBV12-3/TRBV12-4 ASREGGANYGYT
TRBV5-1 ASSPRGQDEQY
TRBV15 ATSRDWGTQY
TRBV20-1 SARWARSSYNEQF
TRBV6-5 ASRKKTEAF
TRBV5-5 ASSGLQVLPTGELF
TRBV28 ASSLWGSGGENEQF
TRBV7-8 ASSPRVDFPYTEAF
TRBV5-1 ASSLDASGGATDTQY
TRBV27 ASSFQYTGELF
TRBV6-5 ASSRPGRNTEAF
TRBV27 ASSPWDRGGEAF
TRBV11-2 ASTPWSSYNSPLH
TRBV20-1 SARNSWPYTDTQY
TRBV11-3 ASSLSLGGNYNEQF
TRBV6-4 ASSALAADSYNEQF